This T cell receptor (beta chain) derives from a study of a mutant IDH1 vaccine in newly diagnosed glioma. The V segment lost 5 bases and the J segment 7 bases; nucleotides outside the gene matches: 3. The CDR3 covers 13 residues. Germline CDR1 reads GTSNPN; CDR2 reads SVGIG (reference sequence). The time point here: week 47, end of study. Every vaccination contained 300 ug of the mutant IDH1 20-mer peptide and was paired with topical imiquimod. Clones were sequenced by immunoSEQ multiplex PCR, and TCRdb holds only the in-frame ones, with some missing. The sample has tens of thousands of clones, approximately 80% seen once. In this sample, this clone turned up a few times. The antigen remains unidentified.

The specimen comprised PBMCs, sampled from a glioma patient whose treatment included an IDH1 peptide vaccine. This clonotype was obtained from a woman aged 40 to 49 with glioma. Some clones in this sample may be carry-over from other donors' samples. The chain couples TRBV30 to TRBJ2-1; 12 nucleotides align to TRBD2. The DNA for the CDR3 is TGTGCCTGGCGACTAGCGGGAGTGAATGAGCAGTTCTTC. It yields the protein CAWRLAGVNEQFF.